This T cell receptor beta chain was recorded in a study of neoadjuvant anti-PD-1 for oral cavity cancer. At the level of the study: Most patients had three to four biweekly doses of 3 mg/kg nivolumab before resection. Non-progressing patients received a fourth nivolumab dose near day 43, then surgery on days 50-56.

General study findings and limits: PBMC Gini-index clonality exceeded responders' in non-responders post-nivolumab. TCR analyses covered only a few patients per response group.

The V end lost 1 base, the J end lost 3 bases, and 15 bases lay between the germline ends. Germline V CDR1 and CDR2: SEHNR, FQNEAQ (reference sequence). This CDR3 has 17 amino acids. Only in-frame clones appear in the TCRdb table, and some are missing; sequencing was by immunoSEQ multiplex PCR. The sample lists roughly 13,000 clones; around 75% were seen once. Concerning this clone itself: The antigen remains undetermined.

The chain has TRBV7-9 and TRBJ1-4; D ambiguous. This receptor was obtained from a person aged 40 to 85 with oral cavity squamous cell carcinoma. The sample here was PBMCs, taken before nivolumab (anti-PD-1) treatment. The CDR3 bases are TGTGCCAGCAGCTTAGGACCTCTTTACAGACCTAATGAAAAACTGTTTTTT. Protein sequence: CASSLGPLYRPNEKLFF.